This T cell receptor (beta chain) was found in a study of T-cell memory formation after mild COVID-19. Study-level information: TCR clusters were largely donor specific. Findings and caveats of the study: Later expanders leaned CD4+, whereas day 15 to 85 contracting clones were balanced CD4/CD8. Researchers could not confirm that second-wave clones peaking on day 37 targeted SARS-CoV-2. Pre-infection memory already had some responding clones, implying cross-reactive memory joined.

This clonotype has more than one count but fewer than ten. Its antigen is unidentified. TCRdb called the 5' RACE reads again in MiXCR, with one record for every CDR3 protein. The table records just under 550,000 distinct CDR3 sequences, around 21% of them present only once. Sequences were obtained from PBMCs or a T cell subset sorted from them (not recorded which). The sequence was obtained from an adult woman who had mild COVID-19 (a few samples of this study predate the infection). Cell type and time point are not known.

The CDR3 sequence: CASSLYGAGLAGVTGKEQFF. The CDR3 DNA is TGTGCCAGCAGCTTATATGGGGCCGGGCTAGCGGGAGTTACTGGGAAGGAGCAGTTCTTC. J is TRBJ2-1 and V is TRBV7-6, with 10 bases matching TRBD2. V lost 2 bases and J lost 10; bases outside the gene matches: 23. The CDR3 loop spans 20 amino acids. CDR1 and CDR2 (germline): SGHVS, FNYEAQ.